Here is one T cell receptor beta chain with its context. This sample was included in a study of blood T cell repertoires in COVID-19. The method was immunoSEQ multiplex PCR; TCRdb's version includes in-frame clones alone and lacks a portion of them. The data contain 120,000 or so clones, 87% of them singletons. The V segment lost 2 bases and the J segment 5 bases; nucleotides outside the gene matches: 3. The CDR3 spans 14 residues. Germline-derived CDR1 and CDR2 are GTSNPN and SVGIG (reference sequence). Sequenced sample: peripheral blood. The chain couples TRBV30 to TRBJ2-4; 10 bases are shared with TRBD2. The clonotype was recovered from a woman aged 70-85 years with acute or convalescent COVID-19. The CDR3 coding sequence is TGTGCCTGGAGTAGCGGGGGGGCCCAAAACATTCAGTACTTC. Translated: CAWSSGGAQNIQYF. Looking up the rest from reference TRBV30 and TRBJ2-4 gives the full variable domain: SQTIHQWPATLVQPVGSPLSLECTVEGTSNPNLYWYRQAAGRGLQLLFYSVGIGQISSEVPQNLSASRPQDRQFILSSKKLLLSDSGFYLCAWSSGGAQNIQYFGAGTRLSVL.